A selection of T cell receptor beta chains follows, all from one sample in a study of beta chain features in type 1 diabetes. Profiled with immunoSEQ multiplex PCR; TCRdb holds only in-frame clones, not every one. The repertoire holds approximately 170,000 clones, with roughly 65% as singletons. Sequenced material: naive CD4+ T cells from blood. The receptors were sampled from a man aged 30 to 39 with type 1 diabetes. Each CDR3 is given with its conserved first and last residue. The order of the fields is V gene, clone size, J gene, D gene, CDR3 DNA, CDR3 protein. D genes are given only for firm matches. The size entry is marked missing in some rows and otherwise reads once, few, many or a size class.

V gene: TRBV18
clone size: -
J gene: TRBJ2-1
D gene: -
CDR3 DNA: TGTGCCAGCTCACCAATGGACAGCTCAAACTACAATGAGCAGTTCTTC
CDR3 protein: CASSPMDSSNYNEQFF

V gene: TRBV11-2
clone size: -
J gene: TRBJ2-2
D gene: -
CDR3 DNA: TGTGCCAGCAGCTTAACATACACCGGGGAGCTGTTTTTT
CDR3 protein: CASSLTYTGELFF

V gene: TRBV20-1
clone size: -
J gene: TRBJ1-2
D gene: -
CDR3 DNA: TGCAGTGCCAGGAATGCTTATGGCTACACCTTC
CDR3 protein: CSARNAYGYTF

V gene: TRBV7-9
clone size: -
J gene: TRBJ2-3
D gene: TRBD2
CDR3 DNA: TGTGCCAGCAGCACGGGACTAGCGGGGGGAAATACGCAGTATTTT
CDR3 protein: CASSTGLAGGNTQYF

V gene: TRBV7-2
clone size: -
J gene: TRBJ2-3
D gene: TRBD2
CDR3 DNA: TGTGCCAGCAGCTATCAAGCGGGGGGAGCAGATACGCAGTATTTT
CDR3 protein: CASSYQAGGADTQYF

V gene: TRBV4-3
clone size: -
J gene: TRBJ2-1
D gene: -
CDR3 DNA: TGCGCCAGCAGCCAAGATTCGGGGCGCGCCTACAATGAGCAGTTCTTC
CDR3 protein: CASSQDSGRAYNEQFF

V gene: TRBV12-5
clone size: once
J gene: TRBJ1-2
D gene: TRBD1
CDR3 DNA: TGTGCTAGTGCTTCTTCTTCTCAGGGGGCTATTGGCTACACCTTC
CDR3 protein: CASASSSQGAIGYTF

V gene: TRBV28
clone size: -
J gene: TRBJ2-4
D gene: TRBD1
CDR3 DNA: TGTGCCAGCAGTTTATGGGGACAGGGCTTGAGGGTTAACATTCAGTACTTC
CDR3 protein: CASSLWGQGLRVNIQYF

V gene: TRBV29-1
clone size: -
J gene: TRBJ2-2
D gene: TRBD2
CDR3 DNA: TGCAGCGTCCTGGTAGCGGGGATTAACACCGGGGAGCTGTTTTTT
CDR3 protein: CSVLVAGINTGELFF

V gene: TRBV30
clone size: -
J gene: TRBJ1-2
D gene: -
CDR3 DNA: TGTGCCTGGAGGCGGCAGGACTATGGCTACACCTTC
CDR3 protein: CAWRRQDYGYTF

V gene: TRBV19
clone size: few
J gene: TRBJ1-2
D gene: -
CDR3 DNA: TGTGCCAGTAGACTGGGATGGTATGGCTACACCTTC
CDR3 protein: CASRLGWYGYTF

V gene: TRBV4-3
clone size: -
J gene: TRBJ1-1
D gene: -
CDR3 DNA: TGCGCCAGCAGCCAAGATCGCGGGAACACTGAAGCTTTCTTT
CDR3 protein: CASSQDRGNTEAFF

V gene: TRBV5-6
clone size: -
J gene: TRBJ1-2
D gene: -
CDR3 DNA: TGTGCCAGCAGCTTAGGGTACCGGGTGGAATCCTATGGCTACACCTTC
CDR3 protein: CASSLGYRVESYGYTF

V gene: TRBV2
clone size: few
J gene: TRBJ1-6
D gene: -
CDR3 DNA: TGTGCCAGCAGTGTACAGGGAGTAGGCTCACCCCTCCACTTT
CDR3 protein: CASSVQGVGSPLHF

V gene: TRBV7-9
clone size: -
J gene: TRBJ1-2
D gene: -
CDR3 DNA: TGTGCCAGCAGCAACCTGGACTATGGCTACACCTTC
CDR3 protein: CASSNLDYGYTF

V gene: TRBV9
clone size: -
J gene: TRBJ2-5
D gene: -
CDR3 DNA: TGTGCCAGCAGCGAGGGACTGAGCCAAGAGACCCAGTACTTC
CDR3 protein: CASSEGLSQETQYF

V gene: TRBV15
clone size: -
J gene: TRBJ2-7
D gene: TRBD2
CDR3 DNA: TGTGCCACCAGCAGAGGAAGCGGGGGGACCTACGAGCAGTACTTC
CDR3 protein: CATSRGSGGTYEQYF

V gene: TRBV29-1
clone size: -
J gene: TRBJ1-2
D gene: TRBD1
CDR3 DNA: TGCAGCGTCGGGACAGGGGATTCCCTCCCAAACTATGGCTACACCTTC
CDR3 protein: CSVGTGDSLPNYGYTF

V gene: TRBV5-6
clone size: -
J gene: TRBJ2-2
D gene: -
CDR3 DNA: TGTGCCAGCATCGAAGATCACACCGGGGAGCTGTTTTTT
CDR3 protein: CASIEDHTGELFF

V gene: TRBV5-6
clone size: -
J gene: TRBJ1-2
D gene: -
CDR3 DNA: TGTGCCAGCAGGCAATACGGCGGCTACACCTTC
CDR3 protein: CASRQYGGYTF

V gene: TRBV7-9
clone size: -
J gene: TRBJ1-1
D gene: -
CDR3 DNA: TGTGCCAGCAGCTCGACAGTTGAAGCTTTCTTT
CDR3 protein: CASSSTVEAFF

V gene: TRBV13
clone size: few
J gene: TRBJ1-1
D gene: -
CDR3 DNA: TGTGCCAGCAACGAATACCGGAGGAACACTGAAGCTTTCTTT
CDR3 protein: CASNEYRRNTEAFF

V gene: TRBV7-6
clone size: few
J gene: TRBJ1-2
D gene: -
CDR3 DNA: TGTGCCAGCAGCTTAGGAACAGGTGTGAACGTTTATGGCTACACCTTC
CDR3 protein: CASSLGTGVNVYGYTF

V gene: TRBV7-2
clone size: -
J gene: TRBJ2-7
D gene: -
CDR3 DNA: TGTGCCAGCGCCAGTACCTACGAGCAGTACTTC
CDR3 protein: CASASTYEQYF

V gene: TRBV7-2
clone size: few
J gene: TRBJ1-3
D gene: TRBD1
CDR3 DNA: TGTGCCAGCAGCTCCCGACAGGGAGCCGGAAACACCATATATTTT
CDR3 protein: CASSSRQGAGNTIYF

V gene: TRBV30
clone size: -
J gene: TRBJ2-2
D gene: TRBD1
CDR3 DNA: TGTGCCTGGAGTGTGGCAGGGGGCAGCACCGGGGAGCTGTTTTTT
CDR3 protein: CAWSVAGGSTGELFF

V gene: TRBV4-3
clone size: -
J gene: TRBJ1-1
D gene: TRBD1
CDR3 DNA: TGCGCCAGCAGCCAAGAGTGGACAGGCCCCACTGAAGCTTTCTTT
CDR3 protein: CASSQEWTGPTEAFF

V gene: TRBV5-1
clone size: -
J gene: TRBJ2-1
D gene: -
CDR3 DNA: TGCGCCAGCAGCTTGGTTCCGGGGGCTAGCAGAAATGAGCAGTTCTTC
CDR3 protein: CASSLVPGASRNEQFF

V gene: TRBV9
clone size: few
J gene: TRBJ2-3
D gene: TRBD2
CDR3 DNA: TGTGCCAGCAGCGTAGGTCCTAGCGGGCCTACCACAGATACGCAGTATTTT
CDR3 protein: CASSVGPSGPTTDTQYF

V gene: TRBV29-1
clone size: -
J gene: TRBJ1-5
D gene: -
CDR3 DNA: TGCAGCGTAAAAGGGGATGGGAATCAGCCCCAGCATTTT
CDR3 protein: CSVKGDGNQPQHF

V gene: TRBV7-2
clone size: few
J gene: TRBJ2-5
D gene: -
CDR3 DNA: TGTGCCAGCAGCTTAGTTCGGCGGGGTGGAGAGACCCAGTACTTC
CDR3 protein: CASSLVRRGGETQYF

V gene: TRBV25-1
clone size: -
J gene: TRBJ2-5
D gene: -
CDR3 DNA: TGTGCCAGCAGTGACCCTGTGAGGGGAGTCCAAGAGACCCAGTACTTC
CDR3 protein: CASSDPVRGVQETQYF

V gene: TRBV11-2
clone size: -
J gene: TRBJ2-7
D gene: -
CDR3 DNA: TGTGCCAGCAGCTTCGACCGGGACCGTACCTACGAGCAGTACTTC
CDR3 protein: CASSFDRDRTYEQYF

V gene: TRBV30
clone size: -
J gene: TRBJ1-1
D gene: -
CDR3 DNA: TGTGCCTGGAGTGGCGGCAGAAACACTGAAGCTTTCTTT
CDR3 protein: CAWSGGRNTEAFF

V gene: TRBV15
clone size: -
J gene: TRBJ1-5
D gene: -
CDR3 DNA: TGTGCCACCAAAGAGTTGGGGGGTAATCAGCCCCAGCATTTT
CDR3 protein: CATKELGGNQPQHF

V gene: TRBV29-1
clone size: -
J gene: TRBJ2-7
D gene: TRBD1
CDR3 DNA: TGCAGCGCCGGACAGGGGGACTACGAGCAGTACTTC
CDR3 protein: CSAGQGDYEQYF

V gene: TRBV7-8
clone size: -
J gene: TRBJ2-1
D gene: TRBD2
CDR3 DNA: TGTGCCAGCAGCGCCGGACTAGCGGCACTTTACAATGAGCAGTTCTTC
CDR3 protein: CASSAGLAALYNEQFF

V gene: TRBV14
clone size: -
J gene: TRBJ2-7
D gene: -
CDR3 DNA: TGTGCCAGCAGCCAAGATCCAGGCTATTCCTACGAGCAGTACTTC
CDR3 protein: CASSQDPGYSYEQYF

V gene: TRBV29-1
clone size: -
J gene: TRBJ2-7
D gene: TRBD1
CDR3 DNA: TGCAGCGCGTCGACAGGGATCTACGAGCAGTACTTC
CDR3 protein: CSASTGIYEQYF

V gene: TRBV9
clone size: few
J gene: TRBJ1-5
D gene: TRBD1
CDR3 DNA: TGTGCCAGCAGCAGCGACAGGGGCCCTCAGCCCCAGCATTTT
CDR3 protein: CASSSDRGPQPQHF

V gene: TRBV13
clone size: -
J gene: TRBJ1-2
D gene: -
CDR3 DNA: TGTGCCAGCAGCTACTCTAACTATGGCTACACCTTC
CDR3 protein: CASSYSNYGYTF